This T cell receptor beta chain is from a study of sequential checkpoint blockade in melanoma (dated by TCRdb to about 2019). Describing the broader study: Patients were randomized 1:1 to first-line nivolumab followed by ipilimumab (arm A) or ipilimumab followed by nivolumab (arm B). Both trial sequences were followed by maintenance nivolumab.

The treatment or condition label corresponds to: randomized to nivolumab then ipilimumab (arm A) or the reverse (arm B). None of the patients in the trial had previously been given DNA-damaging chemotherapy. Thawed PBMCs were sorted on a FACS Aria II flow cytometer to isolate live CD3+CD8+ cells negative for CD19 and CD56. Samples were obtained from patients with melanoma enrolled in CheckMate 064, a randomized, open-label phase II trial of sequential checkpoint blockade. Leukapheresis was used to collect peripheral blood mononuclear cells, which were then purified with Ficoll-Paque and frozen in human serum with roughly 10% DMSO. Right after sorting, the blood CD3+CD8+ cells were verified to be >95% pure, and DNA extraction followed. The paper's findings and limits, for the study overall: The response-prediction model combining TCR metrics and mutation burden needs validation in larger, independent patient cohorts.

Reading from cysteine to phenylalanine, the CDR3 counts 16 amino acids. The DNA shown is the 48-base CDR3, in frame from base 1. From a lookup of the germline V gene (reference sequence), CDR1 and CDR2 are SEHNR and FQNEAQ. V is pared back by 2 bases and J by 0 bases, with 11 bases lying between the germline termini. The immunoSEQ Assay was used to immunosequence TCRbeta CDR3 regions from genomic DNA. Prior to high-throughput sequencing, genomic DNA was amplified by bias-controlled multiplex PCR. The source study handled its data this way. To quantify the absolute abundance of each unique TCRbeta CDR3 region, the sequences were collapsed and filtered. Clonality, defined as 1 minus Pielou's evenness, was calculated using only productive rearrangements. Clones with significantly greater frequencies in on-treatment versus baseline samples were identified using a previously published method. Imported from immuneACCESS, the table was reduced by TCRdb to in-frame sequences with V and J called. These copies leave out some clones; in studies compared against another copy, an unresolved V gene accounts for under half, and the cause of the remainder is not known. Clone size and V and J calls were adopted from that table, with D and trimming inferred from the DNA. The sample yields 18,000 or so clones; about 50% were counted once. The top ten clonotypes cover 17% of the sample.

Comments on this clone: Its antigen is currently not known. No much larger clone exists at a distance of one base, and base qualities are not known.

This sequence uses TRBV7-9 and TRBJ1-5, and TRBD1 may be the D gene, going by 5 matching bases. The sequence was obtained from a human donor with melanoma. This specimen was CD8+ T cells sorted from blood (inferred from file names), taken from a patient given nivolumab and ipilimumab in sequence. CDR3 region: CASSLIGGDSNQPQHF. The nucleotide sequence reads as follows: TGTGCCAGCAGCTTAATCGGAGGGGATAGCAATCAGCCCCAGCATTTT. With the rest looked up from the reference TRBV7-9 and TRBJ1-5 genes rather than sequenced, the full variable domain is DTGVSQNPRHKITKRGQNVTFRCDPISEHNRLYWYRQTLGQGPEFLTYFQNEAQLEKSRLLSDRFSAERPKGSFSTLEIQRTEQGDSAMYLCASSLIGGDSNQPQHFGDGTRLSIL.